A selection of T cell receptor beta chains follows, all from one sample in a study of Graves' ophthalmopathy and Graves' hyperthyroidism. Via MiXCR, TCRdb re-called the multiplex PCR reads, giving one row per CDR3 protein. The data show 560,000 or so distinct CDR3 sequences, just under 40% seen once. Material for sequencing was peripheral blood or thyroid tissue (not recorded which). These receptors all stem from an adult man with Graves' hyperthyroidism. The CDR3 runs from the conserved cysteine through the conserved F or W. Fields, in order: J gene, clone size, D gene, V gene, CDR3 protein, CDR3 DNA. A D gene is named only where the DNA matches it firmly. A row's size may be missing; if present it is once, few, many or a size class.

J gene: TRBJ2-7
clone size: many
D gene: NA
V gene: TRBV7-9
CDR3 protein: CASSLVGVRAMYF
CDR3 DNA: TGTGCCAGCAGCTTAGTAGGTGTCAGGGCTATGTACTTC

J gene: TRBJ1-2
clone size: many
D gene: NA
V gene: TRBV2
CDR3 protein: CASSVSTTANYGYTF
CDR3 DNA: TGTGCCAGCAGTGTTTCCACTACTGCTAACTATGGCTACACCTTC

J gene: TRBJ1-2
clone size: few
D gene: TRBD1
V gene: TRBV6-5
CDR3 protein: CASSYSSGGDYGYTF
CDR3 DNA: TGTGCCAGCAGTTACTCGTCAGGGGGCGACTATGGCTACACCTTC

J gene: TRBJ2-7
clone size: many
D gene: NA
V gene: TRBV7-9
CDR3 protein: CASSRGWQPYEQYF
CDR3 DNA: TGTGCCAGCAGTCGTGGGTGGCAGCCCTACGAGCAGTACTTC

J gene: TRBJ2-1
clone size: few
D gene: TRBD1
V gene: TRBV11-3
CDR3 protein: CASSLGGQGNEQFF
CDR3 DNA: TGTGCCAGCAGCTTAGGGGGACAGGGCAATGAGCAGTTCTTC

J gene: TRBJ1-3
clone size: NA
D gene: NA
V gene: TRBV10-3
CDR3 protein: CASSSFPDYSGNTIYF
CDR3 DNA: TGTGCCAGCAGTTCTTTCCCGGATTACTCTGGAAACACCATATATTTT

J gene: TRBJ2-7
clone size: many
D gene: TRBD1
V gene: TRBV7-2
CDR3 protein: CASSEIRDRYEQYF
CDR3 DNA: TGTGCCAGCAGTGAGATCCGGGACAGATACGAGCAGTACTTC

J gene: TRBJ2-7
clone size: many
D gene: NA
V gene: TRBV7-9
CDR3 protein: CASSSGHQALDEQYF
CDR3 DNA: TGTGCCAGCAGCTCGGGACACCAGGCCTTGGACGAGCAGTACTTC

J gene: TRBJ2-7
clone size: few
D gene: NA
V gene: TRBV20-1
CDR3 protein: CSAISGTVEQYF
CDR3 DNA: TGCAGTGCCATTTCCGGAACAGTCGAGCAGTACTTC

J gene: TRBJ1-2
clone size: NA
D gene: TRBD1
V gene: TRBV5-8
CDR3 protein: CASGPGGSGHTF
CDR3 DNA: TGCGCCAGCGGACCAGGGGGTTCCGGCCACACCTTC

J gene: TRBJ1-1
clone size: NA
D gene: NA
V gene: TRBV19
CDR3 protein: CASARVWNTEAFF
CDR3 DNA: TGTGCCAGTGCCCGGGTCTGGAACACTGAAGCTTTCTTT

J gene: TRBJ1-5
clone size: once
D gene: NA
V gene: TRBV20-1
CDR3 protein: CSAHRGSYNEPQHF
CDR3 DNA: TGCAGTGCTCACCGCGGGTCCTACAATGAGCCCCAGCATTTT

J gene: TRBJ2-3
clone size: NA
D gene: NA
V gene: TRBV29-1
CDR3 protein: CSHRGGGTDTQYF
CDR3 DNA: TGCAGCCACAGAGGCGGGGGCACAGATACGCAGTATTTT

J gene: TRBJ2-5
clone size: NA
D gene: TRBD2
V gene: TRBV7-2
CDR3 protein: CASSLPGLKETQYF
CDR3 DNA: TGTGCCAGCAGCCTCCCGGGACTAAAAGAGACCCAGTACTTC

J gene: TRBJ2-1
clone size: few
D gene: TRBD2
V gene: TRBV9
CDR3 protein: CASSVDGTSASYNEQFF
CDR3 DNA: TGTGCCAGCAGCGTAGATGGGACTAGCGCCTCCTACAATGAGCAGTTCTTC

J gene: TRBJ1-6
clone size: NA
D gene: TRBD1
V gene: TRBV10-3
CDR3 protein: CAISSDPTGGWSPLHF
CDR3 DNA: TGTGCCATCAGCTCAGACCCGACAGGGGGCTGGTCACCCCTCCACTTT

J gene: TRBJ2-1
clone size: NA
D gene: TRBD2
V gene: TRBV29-1
CDR3 protein: CSVEDLTSGRANPYNEQFF
CDR3 DNA: TGCAGCGTTGAAGATCTCACTAGCGGGAGGGCCAACCCCTACAATGAGCAGTTCTTC

J gene: TRBJ1-6
clone size: many
D gene: NA
V gene: TRBV12-5
CDR3 protein: CASAGAEGSPLHF
CDR3 DNA: TGTGCTAGTGCGGGGGCGGAAGGTTCACCCCTCCACTTT

J gene: TRBJ1-6
clone size: NA
D gene: NA
V gene: TRBV12-3/TRBV12-4
CDR3 protein: CASSLAWGSSYNSPPHF
CDR3 DNA: TGTGCCAGCAGTTTAGCCTGGGGCAGCTCCTATAATTCACCCCCCCACTTT

J gene: TRBJ2-7
clone size: many
D gene: TRBD1
V gene: TRBV7-9
CDR3 protein: CASSLETGYSEQYF
CDR3 DNA: TGTGCCAGCAGCTTGGAGACAGGGTATTCCGAGCAGTACTTC

J gene: TRBJ1-2
clone size: NA
D gene: NA
V gene: TRBV9
CDR3 protein: CASSVAWGGAYGYTF
CDR3 DNA: TGTGCCAGCAGCGTAGCGTGGGGGGGCGCCTATGGCTACACCTTC

J gene: TRBJ1-1
clone size: many
D gene: NA
V gene: TRBV14
CDR3 protein: CASSQVVGGTEAFF
CDR3 DNA: TGTGCCAGCAGCCAAGTTGTTGGGGGGACTGAAGCTTTCTTT

J gene: TRBJ2-1
clone size: many
D gene: NA
V gene: TRBV7-8
CDR3 protein: CASSLAHRDDNEQFF
CDR3 DNA: TGTGCCAGCAGCTTAGCCCACCGGGACGACAATGAGCAGTTCTTC

J gene: TRBJ1-2
clone size: many
D gene: TRBD1
V gene: TRBV20-1
CDR3 protein: CSAREPPGQGRYGYTF
CDR3 DNA: TGCAGTGCTAGAGAGCCTCCGGGACAGGGGAGGTATGGCTACACCTTC

J gene: TRBJ1-5
clone size: NA
D gene: NA
V gene: TRBV2
CDR3 protein: CASSGAGVSNQPQHF
CDR3 DNA: TGTGCCAGCAGTGGGGCAGGGGTAAGCAATCAGCCCCAGCATTTT

J gene: TRBJ2-7
clone size: many
D gene: TRBD1
V gene: TRBV7-9
CDR3 protein: CASSHPGQGAAEQYF
CDR3 DNA: TGCGCCAGCAGCCACCCGGGACAGGGGGCGGCCGAGCAGTACTTC

J gene: TRBJ2-2
clone size: NA
D gene: NA
V gene: TRBV12-5
CDR3 protein: CASGNHTRGLNTGELFF
CDR3 DNA: TGTGCTAGTGGTAACCACACGCGGGGCCTGAACACCGGGGAGCTGTTTTTT

J gene: TRBJ1-2
clone size: few
D gene: NA
V gene: TRBV11-3
CDR3 protein: CASSLWTQANYGYTF
CDR3 DNA: TGTGCCAGCAGCTTATGGACTCAAGCTAACTATGGCTACACCTTC

J gene: TRBJ2-5
clone size: many
D gene: NA
V gene: TRBV7-2
CDR3 protein: CASSLEMTFQETQYF
CDR3 DNA: TGTGCCAGCAGCTTAGAGATGACCTTCCAAGAGACCCAGTACTTC

J gene: TRBJ1-2
clone size: once
D gene: TRBD1
V gene: TRBV5-1
CDR3 protein: CASRQGGTNYGYTF
CDR3 DNA: TGCGCCAGCAGGCAGGGGGGAACCAACTATGGCTACACCTTC

J gene: TRBJ1-3
clone size: many
D gene: NA
V gene: TRBV11-2
CDR3 protein: CASSLDGRGNTIYF
CDR3 DNA: TGTGCCAGCAGCCTGGACGGTAGAGGAAACACCATATATTTT

J gene: TRBJ2-2
clone size: NA
D gene: TRBD1
V gene: TRBV19
CDR3 protein: CASTYTGGGRPGELFF
CDR3 DNA: TGTGCCAGTACTTATACAGGGGGCGGTCGGCCCGGGGAGCTGTTTTTT

J gene: TRBJ2-7
clone size: NA
D gene: TRBD1
V gene: TRBV15
CDR3 protein: CATSSAGQGVSYEQYF
CDR3 DNA: TGTGCCACCAGCAGCGCCGGACAGGGGGTATCCTACGAGCAGTACTTC

J gene: TRBJ2-7
clone size: NA
D gene: TRBD2
V gene: TRBV6-1
CDR3 protein: CASRPKTSGSSSYEQYF
CDR3 DNA: TGTGCCAGCAGGCCAAAGACTAGCGGATCCAGCTCCTACGAGCAGTACTTC

J gene: TRBJ2-2
clone size: many
D gene: TRBD2
V gene: TRBV20-1
CDR3 protein: CSARPPLAGGNTGELFF
CDR3 DNA: TGCAGTGCTAGGCCCCCTCTAGCGGGGGGGAACACCGGGGAGCTGTTTTTT

J gene: TRBJ1-1
clone size: many
D gene: TRBD1
V gene: TRBV29-1
CDR3 protein: CSGNRGGNTEAFF
CDR3 DNA: TGCAGCGGAAACAGGGGAGGGAACACTGAAGCTTTCTTT

J gene: TRBJ1-5
clone size: once
D gene: NA
V gene: TRBV28
CDR3 protein: CASSRGRVQPQHF
CDR3 DNA: TGTGCCAGCAGTCGGGGCAGGGTCCAGCCCCAGCATTTT

J gene: TRBJ1-2
clone size: many
D gene: TRBD1
V gene: TRBV7-2
CDR3 protein: CASSLEGAVYGYTF
CDR3 DNA: TGTGCCAGCAGCTTAGAGGGGGCAGTTTATGGCTACACCTTC

J gene: TRBJ2-7
clone size: once
D gene: TRBD1
V gene: TRBV5-1
CDR3 protein: CASSLLTGEEQYF
CDR3 DNA: TGCGCCAGCAGCTTGTTGACAGGGGAAGAGCAGTACTTC

J gene: TRBJ2-5
clone size: many
D gene: TRBD2
V gene: TRBV11-2
CDR3 protein: CASSFRLASPQETQYF
CDR3 DNA: TGTGCCAGCAGCTTTAGACTAGCAAGTCCCCAAGAGACCCAGTACTTC